These 31 T cell receptor beta chains share one sample of origin, sequenced in a study of T cell responses to AZD1222 COVID-19 vaccine. Method: immunoSEQ multiplex PCR; TCRdb's copy keeps in-frame clones and lacks some. The table has 100,000 to 150,000 clones, roughly 93% seen once; the top ten hold about 1.1%. The starting material was peripheral blood, obtained 28 days after the second AZD1222 dose. These receptors all come from an adult who received the AZD1222 COVID-19 vaccine.

This clone was detected only once. The chain joins TRBV5-6 to TRBJ2-3, with D maybe TRBD1 (5 bases). Trimming stripped 0 bases from V and 2 bases from J, with 7 bases between. The CDR3 runs to 14 residues. Germline assignment: CDR1 SGHDT and CDR2 YYEEEE. The CDR3 DNA sequence: TGTGCCAGCAGCTTGGACAGGAACACAGATACGCAGTATTTT. Translating it yields CASSLDRNTDTQYF.

This clone was seen a few times. V usage is TRBV3-1 (or the pseudogene TRBV3-2) and J usage is TRBJ1-5; 9 positions match TRBD1. This CDR3 is built from 16 residues. In germline, CDR1 is LGHDT, CDR2 YNNKEL (reference sequence). The V segment lost 3 bases and the J segment 4 bases; nucleotides outside the gene matches: 7. CDR3 sequence: CASSQGTGSRNQPQHF. The CDR3 bases are TGTGCCAGCAGCCAGGGGACAGGGTCAAGAAATCAGCCCCAGCATTTT.

The chain carries TRBV10-3 and TRBJ1-2, with D maybe TRBD1 (5 bases). The CDR3 is made up of 13 amino acids. V was shortened by 4 bases and J by 4 bases, with 10 bases between the two germline ends. Germline CDR1 reads ENHRY; CDR2 reads SYGVKD. CDR3 loop: CAISVWGSYGYTF. The CDR3 bases are TGTGCCATCAGTGTTTGGGGGTCCTATGGCTACACCTTC.

The chain carries TRBV21-1 and TRBJ2-7; the table gives TRBD1 as D, unverified against the DNA. TRBV21-1 is noted as a pseudogene. The CDR3 has 16 amino acids. This chain's CDR3 is CASSLKRQGSPYEQYF. The CDR3 DNA follows: TGTGCCAGCAGCTTAAAGAGACAGGGGTCCCCTTACGAGCAGTACTTC.

The chain carries TRBV30 and TRBJ1-1; no clear D. This CDR3 has 14 amino acids. The ends were cut back, 0 bases at V and 2 bases at J, with 10 bases in the middle. Germline loops: CDR1 GTSNPN, CDR2 SVGIG (reference sequence). The CDR3 DNA reads TGTGCCTGGAGTGTACGAACAGTTAACACTGAAGCTTTCTTT. Its protein product is CAWSVRTVNTEAFF. Full variable domain (rest looked up from reference TRBV30 and TRBJ1-1): SQTIHQWPATLVQPVGSPLSLECTVEGTSNPNLYWYRQAAGRGLQLLFYSVGIGQISSEVPQNLSASRPQDRQFILSSKKLLLSDSGFYLCAWSVRTVNTEAFFGQGTRLTVV.

V is TRBV19 and J is TRBJ2-7; TRBD2 agrees at 8 bases. Germline V lookup: CDR1 LNHDA, CDR2 SQIVND (reference sequence). V lost 6 bases, J lost 3 bases, and 4 bases stayed unmatched. The CDR3 loop spans 13 amino acids. CDR3 sequence (DNA): TGTGCCAGTAGCGGGAGGGCCCGCTACGAGCAGTACTTC. As protein: CASSGRARYEQYF.

The CDR3 DNA reads TGCGCCAGCAGCTTGCCTGGGGTGATGACAGGGGAGATAAGCTATGGCTACACCTTC. This translates into CASSLPGVMTGEISYGYTF. The chain joins TRBV5-1 to TRBJ1-2; TRBD1 agrees at 8 bases. The germline V gene encodes CDR1 SGHRS and CDR2 YFSETQ. V trimming: 1 base; J trimming: 4 bases; junction bases outside the gene matches: 18. This CDR3 has 19 residues.

The chain joins TRBV6-1 to TRBJ1-3; a weak D match, TRBD1 (6 bases). Germline-derived CDR1 and CDR2 are MNHNS and SASEGT. V lost 0 bases and J 4 bases, leaving 13 bases between the germline ends. This CDR3 comprises 16 residues. This CDR3 is CASSEAGGLVGNTIYF. CDR3 in DNA: TGTGCCAGCAGTGAAGCGGGGGGGCTGGTAGGAAACACCATATATTTT.

The chain recombines TRBV10-3 with TRBJ2-7, with D perhaps matching TRBD1 (5 bases). The germline CDR1 and CDR2 sequences are ENHRY and SYGVKD. Between the trimmed V and J ends, which lost 6 bases and 11 bases, there was a span of 14 bases. CDR3 size: 11 residues. DNA of the CDR3: TGTGCCATCAGCAAAGGAGACAGAGAGTACTTC. This translates into CAISKGDREYF.

This chain connects TRBV19 to TRBJ1-2; D remains ambiguous. Germline V gene sequence: CDR1 LNHDA, CDR2 SQIVND (reference sequence). V shed 6 bases and J shed 0 bases, with 11 bases lying between them. This CDR3 is built from 14 residues. The CDR3 loop reads CASSRGRANYGYTF. The CDR3 coding sequence is TGTGCCAGTAGCAGAGGGAGAGCTAACTATGGCTACACCTTC.

This chain links TRBV18 with TRBJ2-1; D is unclear. The germline gives CDR1 KGHSH, CDR2 LQKENI. The V end lost 8 bases, the J end lost 0 bases, and 8 bases lay between the germline ends. This CDR3 region has 13 residues. The DNA of the CDR3 is TGTGCCAGCGGGTCTAGCTCCTACAATGAGCAGTTCTTC. This sequence encodes CASGSSSYNEQFF.

V gene TRBV19 combines with J gene TRBJ1-1; 8 bases are shared with TRBD1. This CDR3 spans 13 amino acids. The germline V gene has CDR1 LNHDA and CDR2 SQIVND (reference sequence). J gave up 11 bases and V 6 bases, and 11 bases lay outside the gene matches. CDR3 in amino acids: CASSADRAGSAFF. The CDR3 DNA is TGTGCCAGTAGCGCGGACAGGGCCGGTTCGGCTTTCTTT.

The chain links TRBV6-4 to TRBJ1-1; D not certain. V lost 6 bases and J lost 5, with 4 bases in between. The CDR3 length is 10 residues. Germline CDR1 is MRHNA and CDR2 is SNTAGT. The CDR3 loop is CASRGTEAFF. CDR3 DNA sequence: TGTGCCAGCAGGGGGACTGAAGCTTTCTTT.

The chain couples TRBV20-1 to TRBJ1-2; possible D gene TRBD1, 6 bases. This CDR3 has 12 amino acids. Germline assignment: CDR1 DFQATT and CDR2 SNEGSKA (reference sequence). The ends were cut back, 3 bases at V and 4 bases at J, with 9 bases in the middle. The CDR3 spells CSASDRTYGYTF. For the CDR3, the DNA is TGCAGTGCTAGTGACAGGACCTATGGCTACACCTTC.

This chain links TRBV6-5 with TRBJ1-1, with a tentative D call TRBD1 (6 bases). The germline V gene encodes CDR1 MNHEY and CDR2 SVGAGI. The CDR3 loop spans 16 amino acids. Trimming pared 2 bases from V and 2 bases from J, leaving 15 bases between. DNA of the CDR3: TGTGCCAGCAGTTACCCGGGCGGGGGGGCAAACACTGAAGCTTTCTTT. It encodes CASSYPGGGANTEAFF.

The V gene is TRBV11-2, the J gene TRBJ2-1, with D uncertain. V lost 4 bases to trimming and J lost 0 bases, with 13 bases between them. The CDR3 loop spans 16 amino acids. CDR1 is SGHAT and CDR2 is FQNNGV in the germline V gene. The CDR3 coding sequence is TGTGCCAGCAGCTCTTCCGCCCACAGCTCCTACAATGAGCAGTTCTTC. Its translation: CASSSSAHSSYNEQFF.

The chain couples TRBV9 to TRBJ1-6; no clear D gene. Germline CDR1 SGDLS, CDR2 YYNGEE. The CDR3 sequence is 16 residues long. Deletions cut 4 bases from V and 0 bases from J, with 11 bases between. CDR3 loop: CASSPHLSSYNSPLHF. The CDR3, as DNA: TGTGCCAGCAGCCCTCATCTTAGCTCCTATAATTCACCCCTCCACTTT.

V is TRBV12-3 or TRBV12-4 and J is TRBJ1-3; no clear D gene. The V gene lost 6 bases and the J gene lost 2 bases, with 5 bases spanning the gap. This CDR3 has 12 amino acids. CDR3: CASSTTGNTIYF. In DNA, the CDR3 is TGTGCCAGCAGCACTACTGGAAACACCATATATTTT.

The rearrangement joins TRBV11-2 to TRBJ2-1, with 9 bases matching TRBD2. CDR1 is SGHAT, CDR2 FQNNGV, per germline. The CDR3 spans 16 residues. V dropped 4 bases and J dropped 9; count of bases not matched to a gene: 13. This chain's CDR3 is CASSSVGSGSVGEQFF. CDR3 nucleotides: TGTGCCAGCAGCTCCGTTGGTAGCGGGAGTGTAGGTGAGCAGTTCTTC.

The chain has TRBV6-6 and TRBJ1-2; D is unclear. The CDR3 spans 14 residues. From germline, CDR1 is MNHNY and CDR2 SVGAGI (reference sequence). V was shortened by 6 bases and J by 4 bases, with 15 bases between the two germline ends. This chain's CDR3 is CASRPGGDFYGYTF. CDR3 coding DNA: TGTGCCAGCAGGCCCGGCGGGGATTTCTATGGCTACACCTTC.

V and J are TRBV5-1 and TRBJ2-5, with 12 positions matching TRBD1. CDR1 is SGHRS and CDR2 is YFSETQ in the germline V gene. V shed 4 bases, J shed 4 bases, and the junction held 5 bases outside the gene matches. The CDR3 is made up of 15 amino acids. This CDR3 is CASSPGTGGRETQYF. The CDR3 DNA reads as TGCGCCAGCAGCCCGGGGACAGGGGGCAGAGAGACCCAGTACTTC.

The chain employs TRBV30 and TRBJ2-6; D may be TRBD1 (6 bases). V lost 3 bases, J lost 0 bases, and 9 bases lay in between. Germline V gives CDR1 GTSNPN, CDR2 SVGIG (reference sequence). The CDR3 covers 15 residues. CDR3 protein: CAWSQGGSGANVLTF. In DNA, the CDR3 is TGTGCCTGGAGCCAAGGGGGCTCTGGGGCCAACGTCCTGACTTTC.

This clone has more than one count but fewer than ten. V usage is TRBV7-3 and J usage is TRBJ2-3; possible D gene TRBD2, 5 bases. Germline V gene lookup returns CDR1 SGHTA and CDR2 FQGTGA. This CDR3 is 14 amino acids long. Trimming cost V 4 bases and J 4 bases, with 12 bases left between them. The chain's CDR3 is CASSSSSSSDTQYF. The CDR3 DNA reads TGTGCCAGCAGCTCGTCTAGCTCCTCAGATACGCAGTATTTT.

The V and J genes are TRBV7-8 and TRBJ1-1; 10 bases line up with TRBD1. The CDR3 spans 18 residues. V shed 2 bases and J 5 bases; nucleotides not matched to a gene: 14. Germline V gene lookup returns CDR1 SGHVS and CDR2 FQNEAQ. CDR3: CASSLQLYLGQGNTEAFF. The CDR3 bases are TGTGCCAGCAGCTTACAACTTTATCTGGGACAGGGGAATACTGAAGCTTTCTTT.

In this sample, this clone turned up a few times. The chain has TRBV6-5 and TRBJ2-5, with D maybe TRBD1 (5 bases). The CDR3 sequence is 14 residues long. Germline-derived CDR1 and CDR2 are MNHEY and SVGAGI. V dropped 7 bases and J dropped 5 bases, with 17 bases sitting between them. The CDR3 loop reads CASKSGQRLETQYF. The CDR3 coding sequence is TGTGCCAGCAAATCCGGACAAAGGTTGGAGACCCAGTACTTC.

This chain connects TRBV5-1 to TRBJ1-1; D gene unclear. Trimming pared 5 bases from V and 0 bases from J, leaving 11 bases between. CDR1 is SGHRS and CDR2 is YFSETQ in the germline V gene. CDR3 size: 14 residues. For the CDR3, the DNA is TGCGCCAGCAGGACCGACGGACTGAACACTGAAGCTTTCTTT. Its protein product is CASRTDGLNTEAFF.

The chain couples TRBV7-9 to TRBJ2-1, with 11 bases identical to TRBD2. Germline CDR1 and CDR2: SEHNR and FQNEAQ (reference sequence). CDR3 length equals 16 residues. V was pared by 1 base and J by 7 bases, with 6 bases of the junction left unmatched. CDR3 in amino acids: CASSLVGLADLNEQFF. CDR3 nucleotide sequence: TGTGCCAGCAGCTTAGTGGGACTAGCGGATTTAAATGAGCAGTTCTTC.

This chain links TRBV5-1 with TRBJ1-5; 7 bases are a match to TRBD1. The germline gives CDR1 SGHRS, CDR2 YFSETQ. The CDR3 contains 16 residues. V shed 4 bases, J shed 4 bases, and the junction held 11 bases outside the gene matches. The CDR3 bases are TGCGCCAGCAGCGAGGGATACAGGGGAGGGAATCAGCCCCAGCATTTT. Encoded protein: CASSEGYRGGNQPQHF.

The chain carries TRBV5-8 and TRBJ1-1; the D gene is possibly TRBD1 (6 bases). The germline gives CDR1 SGHTS, CDR2 YDEGEE. Trimming left V 0 bases short and J 2 bases short, with 11 bases between. CDR3 length: 15 amino acids. Written as DNA, the CDR3 is TGTGCCAGCAGCTTGGTACAGGGTCTCAACACTGAAGCTTTCTTT. Encoded protein: CASSLVQGLNTEAFF.

J is TRBJ2-7 and V is TRBV25-1, with 10 bases that match TRBD1. The length of the CDR3 is 17 residues. CDR1 is MGHDK and CDR2 is SYGVNS in the germline V gene. With V trimmed by 1 base and J by 2 bases, 8 bases remained unmatched. The CDR3 region is CASSEFLPGQGTYEQYF. The DNA for the CDR3 is TGTGCCAGCAGTGAATTCCTACCGGGACAGGGGACCTACGAGCAGTACTTC.

As to this clone: One junction end does not reproduce the germline sequence, and a read error may be involved. The chain has TRBV5-5 and TRBJ2-2; TRBD2 aligns across 9 bases. The CDR3 runs 11 residues. Germline V gives CDR1 SGHKS, CDR2 YYEKEE (reference sequence). The CDR3 DNA follows: TGTGCCAGCAGCTTGGGCGGGAGGGGGGCTTTT. Its translation is CASSLGGRGAF.